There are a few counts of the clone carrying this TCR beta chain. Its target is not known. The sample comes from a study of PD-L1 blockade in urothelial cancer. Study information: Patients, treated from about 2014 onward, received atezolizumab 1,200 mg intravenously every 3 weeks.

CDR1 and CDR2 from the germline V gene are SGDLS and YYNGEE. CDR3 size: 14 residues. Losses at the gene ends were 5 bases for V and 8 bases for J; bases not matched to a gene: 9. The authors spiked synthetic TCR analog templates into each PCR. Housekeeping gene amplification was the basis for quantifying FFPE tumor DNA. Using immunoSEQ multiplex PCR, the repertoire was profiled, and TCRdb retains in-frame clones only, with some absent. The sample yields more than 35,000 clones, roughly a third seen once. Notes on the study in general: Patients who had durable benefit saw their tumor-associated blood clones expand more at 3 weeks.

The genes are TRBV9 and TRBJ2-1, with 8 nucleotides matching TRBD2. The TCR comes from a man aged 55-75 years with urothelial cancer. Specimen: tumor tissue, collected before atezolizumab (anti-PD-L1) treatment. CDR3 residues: CASRGAGDPHEQFF. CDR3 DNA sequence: TGTGCCAGCAGGGGAGCGGGAGATCCCCATGAGCAGTTCTTC.